The clone carrying this T cell receptor (beta chain) showed up just a few times. Its antigen is as yet unknown. The TCR cDNA carried a universal primer site and UMIs from 5'RACE template switching. TCRdb used MiXCR to reprocess the 5' RACE reads, holding one entry per CDR3 protein. The sample records almost 600,000 distinct CDR3 sequences, around an eighth being singletons. The germline gives CDR1 WSHSY, CDR2 SAAADI. V gave up 9 bases and J gave up 10 bases, with 25 bases separating them. This CDR3 has 15 residues. These data originate in a study of T cells after yellow fever vaccination. Whole-study results and caveats: Researchers report a weaker secondary response that nonetheless peaked faster, day 5 versus 15. Abundant bulk-derived clonotypes could contaminate FACS-sorted repertoires. Some clonotypes were seen in both the CD4 and the CD8 compartments. These made up a small share and likely arose from convergent recombination.

The sequences come from PBMCs, collected on the day of the yellow fever booster vaccination. This chain uses TRBV10-2 with TRBJ2-1; D is unresolved. The receptor was derived from a man in his thirties or forties who received the YFV17D yellow fever vaccine. The CDR3 nucleotides are TGCGCCAGTGCCACCGGACGGGCAGGCGGTAGAGAGCAGTTCTTC. Translation: CASATGRAGGREQFF.